These 30 T cell receptor beta chains were all obtained from the same sample, sequenced in a study of beta chain features in type 1 diabetes. TCRB transcripts that were expressed got sequenced, as all of the isolated RNA had been reverse transcribed. Some clones are missing from TCRdb's copy, which holds only in-frame ones; the method was immunoSEQ multiplex PCR. Of 52,000 or so clones in the sample, roughly half were seen once. Broader study findings: Moderate yet significant TCRB CDR3 shortening was seen in Type 1 diabetes patients in all four CD4+ subsets.

No antigen has been identified for these receptors. Sequenced material: Tregs from blood. The receptors come from a woman in her 40s with type 1 diabetes.

This CDR3 is CASSIDRSYEQYF. CDR3 DNA: TGTGCCAGCAGCATAGACAGGTCCTACGAGCAGTACTTC. The chain links TRBV7-9 to TRBJ2-5, with D possibly TRBD1 on 6 matching bases. The end of the DNA aligns better with TRBJ2-7, so the J call may be wrong. The CDR3 covers 13 residues. The germline V gene has CDR1 SEHNR and CDR2 FQNEAQ (reference sequence).

The V call is TRBV29-1, the J call TRBJ1-5; 10 bases line up with TRBD1. The V segment lost 7 bases and the J segment 4 bases; nucleotides outside the gene matches: 7. The CDR3 has 14 residues. Germline-derived CDR1 and CDR2 are SQVTM and ANQGSEA. For the CDR3, the DNA is TGCAGCGCCCTACCGGGACAGGGGAATCAGCCCCAGCATTTT. This translates into CSALPGQGNQPQHF.

The chain couples TRBV5-1 to TRBJ1-1; no definite D call. V dropped 0 bases and J dropped 4 bases, with 10 bases sitting between them. CDR1 is SGHRS, CDR2 YFSETQ, per germline. This CDR3 has 14 residues. As DNA, the CDR3 is TGCGCCAGCAGCTTGGTCAGGCAAGGCACTGAAGCTTTCTTT. It yields the protein CASSLVRQGTEAFF.

The CDR3 spells CASSFEGGDYYGYTF. The CDR3 DNA follows: TGTGCCAGCAGCTTTGAGGGGGGGGATTACTATGGCTACACCTTC. This chain joins TRBV5-4 and TRBJ1-2, with TRBD1 as a possible D gene (6 bases). V shed 2 bases and J shed 3 bases, with 14 bases lying between them. In germline, CDR1 is SGHNT, CDR2 YYREEE (reference sequence). CDR3 length: 15 residues. The complete variable domain, with remaining parts taken from reference TRBV5-4 and TRBJ1-2, reads ETGVTQSPTHLIKTRGQQVTLRCSSQSGHNTVSWYQQALGQGPQFIFQYYREEENGRGNFPPRFSGLQFPNYSSELNVNALELDDSALYLCASSFEGGDYYGYTFGSGTRLTVV.

This rearrangement joins TRBV7-9 to TRBJ1-1, with 8 bases lining up with TRBD1. With 4 bases clipped from V and 3 bases from J, the junction kept 7 bases outside the gene matches. The CDR3 is made up of 15 amino acids. Germline V gives CDR1 SEHNR, CDR2 FQNEAQ (reference sequence). Here the CDR3 reads CASSSRTGLDTEAFF. CDR3 DNA: TGTGCCAGCAGCTCCCGGACAGGGTTGGACACTGAAGCTTTCTTT. Together with reference TRBV7-9 and TRBJ1-1, the CDR3 gives the full variable domain: DTGVSQNPRHKITKRGQNVTFRCDPISEHNRLYWYRQTLGQGPEFLTYFQNEAQLEKSRLLSDRFSAERPKGSFSTLEIQRTEQGDSAMYLCASSSRTGLDTEAFFGQGTRLTVV.

The chain is built from TRBV5-1 and TRBJ1-2, with D perhaps TRBD1 (5 bases). The germline V gene has CDR1 SGHRS and CDR2 YFSETQ. V was clipped by 2 bases and J by 6 bases, with 8 bases between them. CDR3 length: 12 amino acids. The CDR3 DNA sequence: TGCGCCAGCAGCTTAGGGGCCGATGGCTACACCTTC. It yields the protein CASSLGADGYTF.

This clone was counted a few times. This chain uses TRBV28 with TRBJ2-6; D call uncertain. From germline, CDR1 is MDHEN and CDR2 SYDVKM. The CDR3 runs 15 residues. V was cut by 1 base and J by 1 base, with 5 bases left in between. CDR3 DNA sequence: TGTGCCAGCAGTTTATCGGGTTCTGGGGCCAACGTCCTGACTTTC. Translation: CASSLSGSGANVLTF.

This clone was counted a few times. The chain is built from TRBV7-9 and TRBJ2-5; TRBD2 matches at 9 bases. The germline gives CDR1 SEHNR, CDR2 FQNEAQ (reference sequence). J lost 8 bases, V lost 3 bases, and 10 bases had no gene match. The length of the CDR3 is 15 residues. The CDR3 DNA reads as TGTGCCAGCAGCTTCACTAGCGGGCCCTCGGGAACCCAGTACTTC. This sequence encodes CASSFTSGPSGTQYF.

This clone was counted a few times. This chain links TRBV7-2 with TRBJ2-7; no firm D call. V lost 5 bases to trimming and J lost 4 bases, with 12 bases between them. From germline, CDR1 is SGHTA and CDR2 FQGNSA. This CDR3 has 13 residues. This CDR3 is CASSQSPLYEQYF. The CDR3 DNA sequence: TGTGCCAGCAGCCAGTCACCCCTTTACGAGCAGTACTTC.

The rearrangement uses TRBV2 and TRBJ2-5, with 7 bases aligning to TRBD1. The J call may not be correct, given that the DNA end is closer to TRBJ2-7. Germline V gene sequence: CDR1 SNHLY, CDR2 FYNNEI. This CDR3 has 17 residues. CDR3 sequence (DNA): TGTGCCAGCAGAGGACTCCCCGGACAGGTCGATTCCTACGAGCAGTACTTC. Its protein product is CASRGLPGQVDSYEQYF.

J is TRBJ1-1 and V is TRBV6-6; 7 bases agree with TRBD1. The CDR3 has 13 amino acids. CDR1 is MNHNY and CDR2 is SVGAGI in the germline V gene (reference sequence). Trimming removed 6 bases from V and 6 bases from J; junction bases left unmatched: 7. CDR3 sequence reads: CASSTSGGPEAFF. The CDR3 coding sequence is TGTGCCAGCAGCACTTCAGGGGGTCCTGAAGCTTTCTTT.

In the case of this clone: The same CDR3 arises from other DNA sequences in this sample as well. The chain links TRBV5-4 to TRBJ2-1; 7 bases are a match to TRBD1. Germline assignment: CDR1 SGHNT and CDR2 YYREEE (reference sequence). The J segment lost 3 bases and the V segment lost 0 bases, leaving 0 bases of the junction unmatched. CDR3 length equals 14 residues. This CDR3 is CASSLGQGYNEQFF. The CDR3 nucleotides read TGTGCCAGCAGCTTGGGACAGGGCTACAATGAGCAGTTCTTC. Drawing the rest from reference TRBV5-4 and TRBJ2-1, the complete variable domain is ETGVTQSPTHLIKTRGQQVTLRCSSQSGHNTVSWYQQALGQGPQFIFQYYREEENGRGNFPPRFSGLQFPNYSSELNVNALELDDSALYLCASSLGQGYNEQFFGPGTRLTVL.

This clone was detected only a few times. This sequence joins TRBV18 and TRBJ2-7; D uncertain. CDR3 size: 14 residues. The germline V and J ends were trimmed by 0 bases and 7 bases, with 13 bases remaining between them. The V gene's germline CDR1 is KGHSH and CDR2 LQKENI. CDR3 sequence (DNA): TGTGCCAGCTCACCACCGAGATCCTTAGAGGAGCAGTACTTC. Its protein is CASSPPRSLEEQYF. The full variable domain, its missing parts supplied by reference TRBV18 and TRBJ2-7, is NAGVMQNPRHLVRRRGQEARLRCSPMKGHSHVYWYRQLPEEGLKFMVYLQKENIIDESGMPKERFSAEFPKEGPSILRIQQVVRGDSAAYFCASSPPRSLEEQYFGPGTRLTVT.

Relative to its sample, this clone is medium-sized (0.01 to 0.1%). The chain joins TRBV4-3 to TRBJ2-3, with 11 bases that match TRBD2. V was pared by 0 bases and J by 1 base, with 0 bases of the junction left unmatched. The CDR3 spans 16 residues. Germline CDR1 and CDR2: LGHNA and YSLEER. The CDR3 spells CASSQEGLAGTDTQYF. In nucleotides, the CDR3 is TGCGCCAGCAGCCAAGAGGGACTAGCGGGCACAGATACGCAGTATTTT.

The CDR3 region has the DNA TGTGCCAGCAGTCCCCCTAGGGCCAACGTCCTGACTTTC. Translation: CASSPPRANVLTF. The chain has TRBV28 and TRBJ2-6; no firm D call. Trimming removed 5 bases from V and 5 bases from J, with 7 bases in between. The CDR3 covers 13 residues. From germline, CDR1 is MDHEN and CDR2 SYDVKM.

The rearrangement uses TRBV29-1 and TRBJ1-4, with unresolved D. Germline assignment: CDR1 SQVTM and CDR2 ANQGSEA. V was trimmed by 7 bases and J by 4 bases, leaving 7 bases between them. The CDR3 runs 11 residues. CDR3 coding DNA: TGCAGCGCCCGGGATAATGAAAAACTGTTTTTT. Protein product: CSARDNEKLFF.

This clone was found a few times. The V and J genes are TRBV28 and TRBJ2-1; D is perhaps TRBD1 (6 bases). Germline V CDR1 and CDR2: MDHEN, SYDVKM. V was trimmed by 7 bases and J by 4 bases, leaving 11 bases between them. The CDR3 totals 13 residues. The DNA of the CDR3 is TGTGCCAGCACCCGGACAGCTTACAATGAGCAGTTCTTC. It yields the protein CASTRTAYNEQFF.

This clone has more than one count but fewer than ten. V and J are TRBV7-8 and TRBJ1-5; a weak D match, TRBD1 (5 bases). V was clipped by 3 bases and J by 6 bases, with 21 bases between them. The CDR3 totals 17 residues. From germline, CDR1 is SGHVS and CDR2 FQNEAQ. Here the CDR3 reads CASSFDASWGTGQPQHF. CDR3 nucleotide sequence: TGTGCCAGCAGCTTTGATGCGTCTTGGGGTACAGGTCAGCCCCAGCATTTT.

In its sample, this clone was seen a few times. This sequence joins TRBV5-4 and TRBJ1-1, with 8 positions matching TRBD1. The CDR3 length is 14 residues. J gave up 3 bases and V 5 bases, and 6 bases lay outside the gene matches. CDR1 is SGHNT, CDR2 YYREEE, per germline (reference sequence). DNA for the CDR3: TGTGCCAGCAGTTCGGACAGGGCATACACTGAAGCTTTCTTT. It encodes CASSSDRAYTEAFF.

The chain has TRBV9 and TRBJ2-1; 11 bases align to TRBD2. The ends lost 4 bases at V and 6 bases at J; junction bases unmatched: 3. Germline CDR1 SGDLS, CDR2 YYNGEE. The CDR3 is made up of 14 amino acids. The CDR3 region has the DNA TGTGCCAGCAGCCCCGGGACTAGCGGCAATGAGCAGTTCTTC. Translated, it gives CASSPGTSGNEQFF.

The rearrangement uses TRBV30 and TRBJ2-6; no clear D. This CDR3 comprises 16 residues. The V end was cut by 4 bases, the J end by 4 bases, with 17 bases between. Germline V lookup: CDR1 GTSNPN, CDR2 SVGIG (reference sequence). DNA for the CDR3: TGTGCCTGGAATCTATTTGATTTAGCCGGGGCCAACGTCCTGACTTTC. Residues: CAWNLFDLAGANVLTF.

This chain uses TRBV28 with TRBJ2-3; 15 bases map to TRBD2. Germline V gives CDR1 MDHEN, CDR2 SYDVKM. The CDR3 is made up of 18 amino acids. J gave up 1 base and V 8 bases, and 10 bases lay outside the gene matches. The CDR3 DNA sequence: TGTGCCAGCCATGAGGGACTAGCGGGAGGAATTGGCACAGATACGCAGTATTTT. Amino acids: CASHEGLAGGIGTDTQYF. Filled out from reference TRBV28 and TRBJ2-3, the complete variable domain reads DVKVTQSSRYLVKRTGEKVFLECVQDMDHENMFWYRQDPGLGLRLIYFSYDVKMKEKGDIPEGYSVSREKKERFSLILESASTNQTSMYLCASHEGLAGGIGTDTQYFGPGTRLTVL.

The CDR3 spells CASSSQTANTGELFF. CDR3 DNA: TGTGCCAGCAGCTCTCAGACAGCGAACACCGGGGAGCTGTTTTTT. The V gene is TRBV7-9, the J gene TRBJ2-2; tentatively, D is TRBD1 (5 bases). The CDR3 spans 15 residues. The germline V gene has CDR1 SEHNR and CDR2 FQNEAQ (reference sequence). V was shortened by 4 bases and J by 0 bases, with 9 bases between the two germline ends.

CDR3: CASSLGQASSGNTIYF. For the CDR3, the DNA is TGTGCCAGCAGCCTCGGACAGGCGAGCTCTGGAAACACCATATATTTT. The gene calls are TRBV11-2 and TRBJ1-3; 7 nucleotides align to TRBD1. Unmatched junction bases numbered 7, after V lost 5 bases and J lost 0 bases. The CDR3 totals 16 residues. CDR1 SGHAT and CDR2 FQNNGV come from the germline V gene. The full variable domain, rest sourced from reference TRBV11-2 and TRBJ1-3, is EAGVAQSPRYKIIEKRQSVAFWCNPISGHATLYWYQQILGQGPKLLIQFQNNGVVDDSQLPKDRFSAERLKGVDSTLKIQPAKLEDSAVYLCASSLGQASSGNTIYFGEGSWLTVV.

This clone was seen more than once but under ten times. The chain has TRBV7-2 and TRBJ2-1; TRBD2 matches 7 bases. The junction had 7 bases not matched to a gene; V was cut back by 0 bases and J by 5 bases. CDR3 length: 16 amino acids. The germline V gene encodes CDR1 SGHTA and CDR2 FQGNSA. As DNA, the CDR3 is TGTGCCAGCAGCTTAGCTGAGCGGGGTCGAAACAATGAGCAGTTCTTC. This translates into CASSLAERGRNNEQFF.

This clone was found a few times. The chain couples TRBV7-9 to TRBJ2-2, with D hard to call. The germline V and J ends were trimmed by 5 bases and 6 bases, with 10 bases remaining between them. Germline CDR1 reads SEHNR; CDR2 reads FQNEAQ (reference sequence). This CDR3 contains 13 residues. The CDR3, as DNA: TGTGCCAGCAGCGTAGATAGTTCCGGGGAGCTGTTTTTT. Protein: CASSVDSSGELFF.

This chain uses TRBV7-3 with TRBJ2-1; TRBD2 matches 11 bases. This CDR3 region has 15 residues. CDR1 is SGHTA, CDR2 FQGTGA, per germline. Trimming took 3 bases from V and 6 from J; bases not matched to a gene: 4. In DNA, the CDR3 is TGTGCCAGCAGCTTTAGACTAGCGGGGACCAATGAGCAGTTCTTC. Translated: CASSFRLAGTNEQFF.

The V call is TRBV5-1, the J call TRBJ1-1; D gene ambiguous. The germline V gene has CDR1 SGHRS and CDR2 YFSETQ. Trimming stripped 2 bases from V and 4 bases from J, with 9 bases between. The CDR3 spans 13 residues. The CDR3, as DNA: TGCGCCAGCAGCTTAGAACGGAGCACTGAAGCTTTCTTT. Translating gives CASSLERSTEAFF.

The chain carries TRBV5-1 and TRBJ1-4; D gene ambiguous. This CDR3 contains 15 residues. The V end lost 0 bases, the J end lost 5 bases, and 11 bases lay between the germline ends. Germline loops: CDR1 SGHRS, CDR2 YFSETQ. Here the CDR3 reads CASSLGRSPNEKLFF. DNA of the CDR3: TGCGCCAGCAGCTTGGGGAGGTCCCCGAATGAAAAACTGTTTTTT.

This sequence joins TRBV2 and TRBJ2-2; 12 positions agree with TRBD2. Germline CDR1 is SNHLY and CDR2 is FYNNEI. Trimming cost V 8 bases and J 4 bases; bases outside gene matches: 5. This CDR3 spans 15 amino acids. The CDR3: CASGRGLAGTGELFF. CDR3 bases: TGTGCCAGCGGCCGGGGACTAGCGGGCACCGGGGAGCTGTTTTTT.